This TCR beta chain is drawn from a study of OX40 agonist ivuxolimab in advanced cancers. Study-level information: Treatment of patients was with ivuxolimab, an agonistic anti-OX40 (CD134) antibody. Of the patients, three showed partial responses, one with hepatocellular carcinoma and two with cutaneous melanoma.

Per the germline V gene, CDR1 is DFQATT and CDR2 is SNEGSKA (reference sequence). This CDR3 comprises 11 residues. Trimming took 5 bases from V and 3 from J, leaving 8 bases between them. Generated by immunoSEQ multiplex PCR, the TCRdb table keeps only in-frame clones and is missing some. The table has approximately 40,000 clones, around 77% seen once. Sequenced here: CD4+ or CD8+ T cells sorted from blood, sampled in a trial of the OX40 agonist ivuxolimab. This TCR was sampled from an adult with an advanced solid tumor such as melanoma, head and neck, liver or kidney cancer. The chain recombines TRBV20-1 with TRBJ2-7, with a possible D match to TRBD1 (6 bases). CDR3 sequence reads: CSALDSYEQYF. DNA of the CDR3: TGCAGTGCTTTGGACAGCTACGAGCAGTACTTC.